These 17 T cell receptor beta chains were all obtained from the same sample, sequenced in a study of CD8 T cells in ankylosing spondylitis. Findings of the study overall: Ankylosing spondylitis blood seemed to carry a telltale TCR beta motif made of about 8 highly homologous variants.

MiXCR was run by TCRdb on the 5' RACE reads, yielding one entry per CDR3 protein. The sample carries 470,000 or so distinct CDR3 sequences, roughly 26% recorded once. Their recognized antigens are unknown. The sequenced sample was blood, either unsorted or a sorted T cell fraction (not recorded which). The source of these receptors is a male donor with ankylosing spondylitis.

The chain links TRBV29-1 to TRBJ2-7, with 12 bases that match TRBD2. The CDR3 is 17 amino acids. Per the germline V gene, CDR1 is SQVTM and CDR2 is ANQGSEA. With V trimmed by 6 bases and J by 6 bases, 18 bases remained unmatched. The CDR3 sequence is CSVAHPRGLAGRFEQYF. CDR3 sequence (DNA): TGCAGCGTCGCCCACCCGAGGGGACTAGCGGGTCGCTTCGAGCAGTACTTC.

The genes are TRBV6-1 and TRBJ2-3, with D tentatively TRBD2 (5 bases). This CDR3 has 16 residues. Trimming stripped 4 bases from V and 3 bases from J, with 17 bases between. Germline V gives CDR1 MNHNS, CDR2 SASEGT. CDR3: CASSVTGPEGTDTQYF. Here the CDR3 DNA reads TGTGCCAGCAGTGTAACGGGCCCCGAGGGAACAGATACGCAGTATTTT.

The chain employs TRBV20-1 and TRBJ2-5; a weak D match, TRBD2 (5 bases). The CDR3 has 14 residues. Germline V gives CDR1 DFQATT, CDR2 SNEGSKA (reference sequence). The V end lost 3 bases, the J end lost 7 bases, and 18 bases lay between the germline ends. The CDR3 DNA reads as TGCAGTGCTAGTACGGCTAGTGGTGGAGGGACCCAGTACTTC. Its protein is CSASTASGGGTQYF.

This clonotype was counted once. An end of the junction does not agree with germline; a read error may underlie this. V is TRBV7-9 and J is TRBJ1-6; 7 bases align to TRBD1. The CDR3 has 15 residues. Germline CDR1 reads SEHNR; CDR2 reads FQNEAQ (reference sequence). CDR3 in amino acids: CASSFMTGRNSSLHF. The CDR3 DNA sequence: TGTGCCAGCAGCTTCATGACAGGGCGCAATTCATCCCTCCACTTT.

This clonotype has ten or more counts. The gene calls are TRBV12-3 or TRBV12-4 and TRBJ2-1, with 8 bases that match TRBD2. The CDR3 is 14 residues long. Unmatched junction bases numbered 3, after V lost 8 bases and J lost 0 bases. Written as DNA, the CDR3 is TGTGCCAGCCGGGGGGGGAGCTCCTACAATGAGCAGTTCTTC. This gives the protein CASRGGSSYNEQFF.

The V gene is TRBV20-1, the J gene TRBJ2-1; TRBD2 might be the D (6 bases). From germline, CDR1 is DFQATT and CDR2 SNEGSKA (reference sequence). The V gene lost 0 bases and the J gene lost 7 bases, with 19 bases spanning the gap. The CDR3 is made up of 16 amino acids. The CDR3 bases are TGCAGTGCTAGAGATTGGGGGGAAGGGTGGAAGAATGAGCAGTTCTTC. Residues: CSARDWGEGWKNEQFF.

The rearrangement joins TRBV12-3 or TRBV12-4 to TRBJ1-5; weak D call: TRBD1 (6 bases). The CDR3 length is 14 residues. V was trimmed by 2 bases and J by 5 bases, leaving 10 bases between them. The CDR3, as DNA: TGTGCCAGCAGTTTAAAGGCAGGGGATCAGCCCCAGCATTTT. It encodes CASSLKAGDQPQHF.

The chain has TRBV11-3 and TRBJ2-3, with 9 nucleotides matching TRBD1. Germline assignment: CDR1 SGHNT and CDR2 YENEEA. This CDR3 is built from 16 residues. V shed 5 bases and J 1 base; nucleotides not matched to a gene: 7. As DNA, the CDR3 is TGTGCCAGCAGCACGGGACAGGGTGAGGGCACAGATACGCAGTATTTT. Its translation: CASSTGQGEGTDTQYF.

The V call is TRBV4-2, the J call TRBJ1-1; no firm D call. Germline CDR1 LGHNA, CDR2 YNFKEQ. The V end was cut by 0 bases, the J end by 3 bases, with 14 bases between. The CDR3 is 16 residues long. For the CDR3, the DNA is TGTGCCAGCAGCCAAGATAGAGGGAGATTATACACTGAAGCTTTCTTT. Translation: CASSQDRGRLYTEAFF.

The chain uses TRBV24-1 and TRBJ2-5; 7 nucleotides agree with TRBD2. J lost 6 bases, V lost 7 bases, and 10 bases had no gene match. Looked up from germline, CDR1 is KGHDR and CDR2 is SFDVKD. The CDR3 length is 14 residues. The CDR3 sequence: CATREGGSMKTQYF. In DNA, the CDR3 is TGTGCCACCAGGGAGGGCGGGAGTATGAAGACCCAGTACTTC.

This clonotype was detected a few times. This rearrangement joins TRBV6-2 or TRBV6-3 to TRBJ2-5; 10 nucleotides line up with TRBD1. Per the germline V gene, CDR1 is MNHEY and CDR2 is SVGEGT. The length of the CDR3 is 17 residues. The ends lost 2 bases at V and 5 bases at J; junction bases unmatched: 11. CDR3 coding DNA: TGTGCCAGCAGTTACCCGGGACAGGGGATCTCGCGGGAGACCCAGTACTTC. Encoded protein: CASSYPGQGISRETQYF.

This clonotype was observed many times. This chain joins TRBV20-1 and TRBJ2-7; 8 bases align to TRBD2. V was clipped by 3 bases and J by 2 bases; unmatched bases: 6. CDR1 and CDR2 from the germline V gene are DFQATT and SNEGSKA (reference sequence). This CDR3 comprises 14 residues. CDR3 amino acids: CSAREAAGAYEQYF. Written as DNA, the CDR3 is TGCAGTGCTAGGGAAGCAGCGGGAGCCTACGAGCAGTACTTC.

The V gene is TRBV12-3 or TRBV12-4, the J gene TRBJ1-2; 7 bases are a match to TRBD1. The CDR3 consists of 13 residues. V gave up 6 bases and J gave up 5 bases; unmatched junction bases: 6. CDR3 in amino acids: CASRGDREYGYTF. The CDR3 DNA follows: TGTGCCAGCAGGGGCGACAGGGAGTATGGCTACACCTTC.

This clonotype was counted ten times or more. The chain couples TRBV5-5 to TRBJ1-4, with D tentatively TRBD1 (6 bases). CDR1 SGHKS and CDR2 YYEKEE come from the germline V gene (reference sequence). This CDR3 region has 16 residues. Trimming removed 2 bases at V and 5 bases at J, with 16 bases between. This CDR3 is CASSFSSGTSNEKLFF. In DNA form, the CDR3 reads TGTGCCAGCAGCTTCTCTTCCGGGACAAGCAATGAAAAACTGTTTTTT.

This clonotype was recorded many times. The V call is TRBV6-6, the J call TRBJ1-1; weak D call: TRBD1 (5 bases). The CDR3 covers 13 residues. Germline CDR1 reads MNHNY; CDR2 reads SVGAGI (reference sequence). Trimming shortened V by 4 bases and J by 6 bases, and 12 bases separated the two germline ends. The CDR3 sequence: CASSLTVLAEAFF. In nucleotides, the CDR3 is TGTGCCAGCAGTTTGACAGTTTTGGCTGAAGCTTTCTTT.

This clonotype occurred once. The chain is built from TRBV27 and TRBJ2-4, with D possibly being TRBD1 (6 bases). Germline assignment: CDR1 MNHEY and CDR2 SMNVEV (reference sequence). V lost 5 bases and J 0 bases, leaving 17 bases between the germline ends. The CDR3 contains 17 residues. The CDR3: CASSPGSGELAKNIQYF. In nucleotides, the CDR3 is TGTGCCAGCAGTCCGGGCTCAGGGGAGCTAGCCAAAAACATTCAGTACTTC.

The gene calls are TRBV5-1 and TRBJ2-1; no clear D. The CDR3 has 14 amino acids. Looked up from germline, CDR1 is SGHRS and CDR2 is YFSETQ. V was cut by 0 bases and J by 7 bases, with 11 bases left in between. CDR3 sequence reads: CASSLEVMGNEQFF. CDR3 bases: TGCGCCAGCAGCTTGGAGGTGATGGGTAATGAGCAGTTCTTC.